This TCR beta chain was recorded in a study of shared clonotypes between healthy human individuals. Study-level information: The composition of the donors was a couple of women and a few men aged 18 to 49. Whole-study results and caveats: What naive subsets generally showed was a larger estimated richness than memory subsets showed. Between a few donors, naive CD4 clonotypes were shared at a level of around 4.8%.

Only CD45RO-negative cells positively selected for CCR7 counted as naive CD8 cells, so terminally differentiated effector memory CD45RA+ cells were excluded. Adult Caucasians living in Nashville, Tennessee made up all of the donors. The ends lost 5 bases at V and 4 bases at J; junction bases unmatched: 10. The CDR3 contains 16 residues. Germline loops: CDR1 SEHNR, CDR2 FQNEAQ (reference sequence). As concerns this clone: Its antigen is as yet unknown.

The method was immunoSEQ multiplex PCR; TCRdb's version includes in-frame clones alone and lacks a portion of them. Altogether some 600,000 clones are present, roughly 95% being singletons, with the ten largest covering 0.095% to 0.13%. The sample was naive CD8+ T cells sorted from blood. The chain combines TRBV7-9 with TRBJ1-4; 7 bases match TRBD1. The TCR comes from a woman in her 30s in good health. The CDR3 reads CASSITGARDNEKLFF. In DNA, the CDR3 is TGTGCCAGCAGCATTACAGGGGCCAGAGATAATGAAAAACTGTTTTTT.